Below are 15 T cell receptor beta chains sequenced from a single sample in a study of cytomegalovirus exposure and HLA in healthy donors. 60 Vbeta and 13 Jbeta primers were used in PCR. TCRdb keeps only in-frame clones here, not all; method: immunoSEQ multiplex PCR. Here the sample spans 100,000 or so clones, 65% to 80% being singletons. The sequencing input was PBMCs. Receptors were obtained from a male donor in good health and CMV-seronegative.

The chain joins TRBV15 to TRBJ2-7; a possible D gene is TRBD2 (5 bases). The CDR3 sequence is 18 residues long. Germline loops: CDR1 LNHNV, CDR2 YYDKDF (reference sequence). With 0 bases removed from V and 1 base from J, the gap between germline ends came to 19 bases. The CDR3, as DNA: TGTGCCACCAGCAGAGATGGCGGGTTCGGGGTTAGATCCTACGAGCAGTACTTC. This codes for CATSRDGGFGVRSYEQYF.

This clone was detected only a few times. This rearrangement joins TRBV5-4 to TRBJ1-2; D perhaps matches TRBD1 (6 bases). The ends were cut back, 5 bases at V and 8 bases at J, with 13 bases in the middle. The CDR3 extends over 12 amino acids. Germline lookup yields CDR1 SGHNT and CDR2 YYREEE (reference sequence). CDR3: CASSRDIGGYTF. The CDR3 DNA is TGTGCCAGCAGTCGGGACATTGGGGGCTACACCTTC.

The chain carries TRBV18 and TRBJ1-5, with D possibly matching TRBD1 (5 bases). The CDR3 has 14 amino acids. CDR1 is KGHSH, CDR2 LQKENI, per germline. The V and J ends lost 3 bases and 7 bases respectively, with 13 bases between them. The CDR3 bases are TGTGCCAGCTCACCTTCAGGGCTAGGGCAGCCCCAGCATTTT. Translated: CASSPSGLGQPQHF.

This clone was detected only once. This sequence joins TRBV5-1 and TRBJ1-2; no definite D call. The CDR3 consists of 13 residues. Trimming left V 0 bases short and J 13 bases short, with 16 bases between. Germline values: CDR1 SGHRS, CDR2 YFSETQ. The CDR3 nucleotides are TGCGCCAGCAGCTTGGAGGAGGCGCGAGGTTTCACCTTC. It encodes CASSLEEARGFTF.

This clone has just a few counts. This chain links TRBV5-1 with TRBJ2-2; TRBD1 matches at 7 bases. The CDR3 loop spans 15 amino acids. V shed 7 bases, J shed 2 bases, and the junction held 8 bases outside the gene matches. Germline V gives CDR1 SGHRS, CDR2 YFSETQ. The CDR3 loop is CASLTGAQNTGELFF. Here the CDR3 DNA reads TGCGCCAGCCTCACAGGGGCTCAAAACACCGGGGAGCTGTTTTTT.

The V and J genes are TRBV30 and TRBJ2-5; possible D gene TRBD1, 6 bases. The V gene lost 0 bases and the J gene lost 7 bases, with 6 bases spanning the gap. This CDR3 has 11 amino acids. Looked up from germline, CDR1 is GTSNPN and CDR2 is SVGIG (reference sequence). CDR3 nucleotide sequence: TGTGCCTGGAGTGTACAGGGGACCCAGTACTTC. It is translated as CAWSVQGTQYF.

V gene TRBV6-6 combines with J gene TRBJ2-3; 7 nucleotides align to TRBD2. The V gene's germline CDR1 is MNHNY and CDR2 SVGAGI (reference sequence). This CDR3 is 15 amino acids long. V trimming: 7 bases; J trimming: 3 bases; junction bases outside the gene matches: 10. CDR3 loop: CASIPGASGTDTQYF. CDR3 DNA sequence: TGTGCCAGCATCCCCGGGGCTAGCGGAACAGATACGCAGTATTTT.

This chain's CDR3 is CASSRGVGQPQHF. The CDR3 DNA sequence: TGTGCCAGCAGCCGGGGGGTAGGTCAGCCCCAGCATTTT. This chain links TRBV6-5 with TRBJ1-5; D might be TRBD1 (5 bases). V lost 6 bases and J 6 bases, leaving 12 bases between the germline ends. Germline V gene lookup returns CDR1 MNHEY and CDR2 SVGAGI. This CDR3 spans 13 amino acids.

J is TRBJ2-6 and V is TRBV2, with D perhaps matching TRBD1 (5 bases). Germline V gene lookup returns CDR1 SNHLY and CDR2 FYNNEI. The CDR3 spans 14 residues. Deletions cut 3 bases from V and 4 bases from J, with 7 bases between. The DNA of the CDR3 is TGTGCCAGCAGTGACAGGGCCGGGGCCAACGTCCTGACTTTC. Its translation is CASSDRAGANVLTF.

The chain recombines TRBV7-2 with TRBJ1-2; D not certain. The CDR3 spans 14 residues. Germline CDR1 and CDR2: SGHTA and FQGNSA. The V gene lost 0 bases and the J gene lost 4 bases, with 9 bases spanning the gap. CDR3 amino acids: CASSLAMRSYGYTF. DNA for the CDR3: TGTGCCAGCAGCTTAGCAATGAGGTCCTATGGCTACACCTTC.

The rearrangement joins TRBV2 to TRBJ1-2; TRBD1 agrees at 10 bases. J gave up 5 bases and V 3 bases, and 9 bases lay outside the gene matches. Germline V CDR1 and CDR2: SNHLY, FYNNEI. This CDR3 has 16 residues. The CDR3 loop is CASSEGPGQGNYGYTF. CDR3 nucleotide sequence: TGTGCCAGCAGTGAGGGACCGGGACAGGGGAATTATGGCTACACCTTC.

The chain couples TRBV5-1 to TRBJ2-7; D not certain. The CDR3 extends over 11 amino acids. Trimming stripped 0 bases from V and 6 bases from J, with 4 bases between. Per the germline V gene, CDR1 is SGHRS and CDR2 is YFSETQ. The CDR3 nucleotides are TGCGCCAGCAGCTTGGGGCCCGAGCAGTACTTC. Translated: CASSLGPEQYF. Based on the CDR3 plus reference TRBV5-1 and TRBJ2-7, the full variable domain is KAGVTQTPRYLIKTRGQQVTLSCSPISGHRSVSWYQQTPGQGLQFLFEYFSETQRNKGNFPGRFSGRQFSNSRSEMNVSTLELGDSALYLCASSLGPEQYFGPGTRLTVT.

V is TRBV21-1 and J is TRBJ2-5; the D call of TRBD1 is as the table states it, not checked on the DNA. TRBV21-1 is a pseudogene locus. The CDR3 totals 16 residues. The DNA of the CDR3 is TGTGCCAGCAGCAAAGTGAGTAGGCAGGGGGAAGAGACCCAGTACTTC. It is translated as CASSKVSRQGEETQYF.

In its sample, this clone was seen once. Germline and junction disagree at one end, which may indicate a read error. This rearrangement joins TRBV9 to TRBJ1-3; D is undetermined. The CDR3 loop spans 14 amino acids. Germline V gene sequence: CDR1 SGDLS, CDR2 YYNGEE. The CDR3: CASSVRGSENTIYF. Here the CDR3 DNA reads TGTGCCAGCAGCGTCAGAGGGTCTGAAAACACCATATATTTT.

The V gene is TRBV7-2, the J gene TRBJ2-1; D is unresolved. CDR1 and CDR2 (germline): SGHTA, FQGNSA. There are 15 residues in the CDR3. The V gene lost 1 base and the J gene lost 0 bases, with 7 bases spanning the gap. The CDR3 region is CASSLGRRSYNEQFF. The CDR3 nucleotides read TGTGCCAGCAGCTTAGGGCGGCGCTCCTACAATGAGCAGTTCTTC.